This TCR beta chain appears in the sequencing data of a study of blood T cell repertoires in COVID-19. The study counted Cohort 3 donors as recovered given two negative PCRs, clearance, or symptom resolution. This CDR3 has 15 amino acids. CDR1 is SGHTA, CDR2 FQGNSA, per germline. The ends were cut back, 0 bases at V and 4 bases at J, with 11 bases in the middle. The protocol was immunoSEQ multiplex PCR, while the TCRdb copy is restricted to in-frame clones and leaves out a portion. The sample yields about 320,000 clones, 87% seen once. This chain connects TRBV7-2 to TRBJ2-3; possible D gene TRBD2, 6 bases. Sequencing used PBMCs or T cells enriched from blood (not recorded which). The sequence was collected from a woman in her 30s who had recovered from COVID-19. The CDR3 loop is CASSLAGGRPDTQYF. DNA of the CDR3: TGTGCCAGCAGCTTAGCGGGGGGTAGGCCAGATACGCAGTATTTT.